Below, 16 T cell receptor beta chains from the same sample are listed, as sequenced in a study of blood T cell repertoires in COVID-19. Some clones are missing from TCRdb's copy, which holds only in-frame ones; the method was immunoSEQ multiplex PCR. The table has a few hundred thousand clones, about 87% seen once. Source material: peripheral blood. The receptors shown here come from a woman between 45 and 60 years old with acute or convalescent COVID-19.

The chain uses TRBV11-2 and TRBJ2-5; weak D call: TRBD1 (6 bases). There are 13 residues in the CDR3. Trimming took off 4 bases at V and 4 bases at J, with 10 bases between the two ends. Per germline, CDR1 SGHAT and CDR2 FQNNGV. In DNA, the CDR3 is TGTGCCAGCAGCTCGGGACACCGAGAGACCCAGTACTTC. Translated: CASSSGHRETQYF.

The chain uses TRBV4-2 and TRBJ2-1; the match to TRBD2 covers 9 bases. CDR3 size: 17 residues. CDR1 is LGHNA and CDR2 is YNFKEQ in the germline V gene. Unmatched junction bases numbered 11, after V lost 1 base and J lost 7 bases. DNA of the CDR3: TGTGCCAGCAGCCAAGCTGCCGGCGGGAGGGCCTCGAATGAGCAGTTCTTC. It yields the protein CASSQAAGGRASNEQFF.

The chain links TRBV7-7 to TRBJ1-1; 7 nucleotides line up with TRBD1. V dropped 1 base and J dropped 5; count of bases not matched to a gene: 1. Germline V gives CDR1 SSHAT, CDR2 FNYEAQ (reference sequence). This CDR3 is 13 amino acids long. The CDR3 protein is CASSLEQGTEAFF. The CDR3, as DNA: TGTGCCAGCAGCTTAGAACAGGGGACTGAAGCTTTCTTT.

The chain has TRBV20-1 and TRBJ2-5; D ambiguous. The V gene's germline CDR1 is DFQATT and CDR2 SNEGSKA (reference sequence). The V end lost 3 bases, the J end lost 5 bases, and 16 bases lay between the germline ends. The CDR3 contains 14 residues. CDR3 protein: CSASDRYLMETQYF. CDR3 nucleotide sequence: TGCAGTGCTAGTGACCGGTACTTAATGGAGACCCAGTACTTC.

The chain carries TRBV19 and TRBJ1-4; D uncertain. With 3 bases removed from V and 8 bases from J, the gap between germline ends came to 13 bases. CDR1 is LNHDA and CDR2 is SQIVND in the germline V gene (reference sequence). The CDR3 has 14 residues. The CDR3 bases are TGTGCCAGTAGTATTCGAGGGTCTGAAGAAAAACTGTTTTTT. Protein product: CASSIRGSEEKLFF. The full variable domain, its missing parts supplied by reference TRBV19 and TRBJ1-4, is DGGITQSPKYLFRKEGQNVTLSCEQNLNHDAMYWYRQDPGQGLRLIYYSQIVNDFQKGDIAEGYSVSREKKESFPLTVTSAQKNPTAFYLCASSIRGSEEKLFFGSGTQLSVL.

This rearrangement joins TRBV6-6 to TRBJ2-7; D is unclear. Germline lookup yields CDR1 MNHNY and CDR2 SVGAGI (reference sequence). Between the trimmed V and J ends, which lost 7 bases and 2 bases, there was a span of 9 bases. The CDR3 loop spans 12 amino acids. CDR3 coding DNA: TGTGCCAGCAATGGCGGAGCCTACGAGCAGTACTTC. It encodes CASNGGAYEQYF.

V gene TRBV11-2 combines with J gene TRBJ1-2, with 8 bases identical to TRBD1. V lost 7 bases, J lost 2 bases, and 6 bases stayed unmatched. The CDR3 has 14 residues. The germline V gene encodes CDR1 SGHAT and CDR2 FQNNGV. In DNA, the CDR3 is TGTGCCAGCACCCCTCAGGGGGCCAACTATGGCTACACCTTC. This encodes CASTPQGANYGYTF.

This chain connects TRBV29-1 to TRBJ2-1, with TRBD1 matching over 8 bases. This CDR3 is 15 amino acids long. In germline, CDR1 is SQVTM, CDR2 ANQGSEA. Losses at the gene ends were 0 bases for V and 2 bases for J; bases not matched to a gene: 3. The CDR3 is CSVEETGAPYNEQFF. DNA for the CDR3: TGCAGCGTTGAAGAGACAGGGGCCCCCTACAATGAGCAGTTCTTC.

The V gene is TRBV28, the J gene TRBJ1-5, with 7 bases lining up with TRBD1. The CDR3 covers 16 residues. V lost 2 bases, J lost 1 base, and 5 bases stayed unmatched. CDR1 and CDR2 (germline): MDHEN, SYDVKM. The CDR3 loop is CASSLSDRESNQPQHF. The CDR3 region has the DNA TGTGCCAGCAGTTTAAGCGACAGGGAAAGCAATCAGCCCCAGCATTTT.

The chain is built from TRBV24-1 and TRBJ2-5; a weak D match, TRBD2 (5 bases). Germline CDR1 is KGHDR and CDR2 is SFDVKD. The CDR3 length is 15 residues. The germline V and J ends were trimmed by 2 bases and 5 bases, with 14 bases remaining between them. CDR3: CATSDSGLAVETQYF. The CDR3 nucleotides are TGTGCCACCAGTGATTCCGGGCTAGCAGTGGAGACCCAGTACTTC.

This clone has a single count. V and J are TRBV24-1 and TRBJ1-3, with TRBD1 matching 7 bases. J was trimmed by 4 bases and V by 7 bases; bases with no gene match: 9. This CDR3 comprises 15 residues. CDR1 KGHDR and CDR2 SFDVKD come from the germline V gene. The CDR3, as DNA: TGTGCCACCAGCTCCGGGACAGCTGACGGAAACACCATATATTTT. Its translation: CATSSGTADGNTIYF.

A note on this clone: One end of the junction varies from germline; a read error may be responsible. The chain is built from TRBV7-7 and TRBJ2-1; no clear D. Germline V gene lookup returns CDR1 SSHAT and CDR2 FNYEAQ (reference sequence). The CDR3 runs 13 residues. CDR3 protein: CASSPPGHNEQFF. Here the CDR3 DNA reads TGTGCTAGCAGTCCCCCTGGGCACAATGAGCAGTTCTTC.

This chain links TRBV5-1 with TRBJ2-1, with TRBD1 as a possible D gene (5 bases). In germline, CDR1 is SGHRS, CDR2 YFSETQ. This CDR3 has 14 residues. Trimming took off 5 bases at V and 4 bases at J, with 13 bases between the two ends. DNA of the CDR3: TGCGCCAGCAGTGGGGCAGCCGAGTACAATGAGCAGTTCTTC. Its protein is CASSGAAEYNEQFF.

This clone has more than one count but fewer than ten. The CDR3: CASSPGTEKETQYF. CDR3 in DNA: TGTGCCAGCAGTCCCGGGACAGAAAAAGAGACCCAGTACTTC. The rearrangement joins TRBV6-5 to TRBJ2-5; 7 bases map to TRBD1. From germline, CDR1 is MNHEY and CDR2 SVGAGI. CDR3 length: 14 residues. Trimming took 5 bases from V and 3 from J; bases not matched to a gene: 6.

This chain connects TRBV6-5 to TRBJ2-1; D call uncertain. V was pared by 7 bases and J by 5 bases, with 6 bases between. Germline CDR1 is MNHEY and CDR2 is SVGAGI. The CDR3 runs to 11 residues. The CDR3 here is CASIGDNEQFF. Here the CDR3 DNA reads TGTGCCAGCATCGGTGACAATGAGCAGTTCTTC.

The rearrangement uses TRBV2 and TRBJ2-1; TRBD1 agrees at 7 bases. Germline trimming cut 5 bases from V and 9 bases from J; bases unmatched to any gene: 16. CDR1 SNHLY and CDR2 FYNNEI come from the germline V gene. The CDR3 consists of 16 residues. CDR3 in amino acids: CASSQSPGTVLSEQFF. CDR3 bases: TGTGCCAGCAGTCAATCTCCGGGGACAGTCCTTTCTGAGCAGTTCTTC.